Following are 21 T cell receptor beta chains from one sample sequenced in a study of T cells after yellow fever vaccination. TCRdb reanalysed the 5' RACE reads using MiXCR and keeps one entry per CDR3 protein. The sample lists 300,000 to 350,000 distinct CDR3 sequences; 8% to 9.5% were seen once. The material sequenced was PBMCs, taken about 41 days after the first yellow fever vaccination. The receptors were gathered from a man aged 18 to 30 who received the YFV17D yellow fever vaccine.

Only a few counts were recorded for this clonotype. The chain employs TRBV5-1 and TRBJ1-1, with a possible D match to TRBD1 (6 bases). This CDR3 spans 16 amino acids. Germline CDR1 and CDR2: SGHRS and YFSETQ. With 1 base removed from V and 1 base from J, the gap between germline ends came to 14 bases. The CDR3 DNA follows: TGCGCCAGCAGCTTGCTTTGGGGGCCCTCGAACACTGAAGCTTTCTTT. This codes for CASSLLWGPSNTEAFF. The full variable domain, in which reference TRBV5-1 and TRBJ1-1 provide the parts outside the CDR3, is KAGVTQTPRYLIKTRGQQVTLSCSPISGHRSVSWYQQTPGQGLQFLFEYFSETQRNKGNFPGRFSGRQFSNSRSEMNVSTLELGDSALYLCASSLLWGPSNTEAFFGQGTRLTVV.

This clonotype occurred a few times. This sequence joins TRBV5-1 and TRBJ1-3; tentatively, D is TRBD1 (5 bases). Germline V gene data show CDR1 as SGHRS and CDR2 as YFSETQ. The CDR3 is made up of 16 amino acids. V was shortened by 4 bases and J by 0 bases, with 14 bases between the two germline ends. The CDR3 DNA reads as TGCGCCAGCAGCCCGGCCGGGGGTAACTCTGGAAACACCATATATTTT. Translated, it gives CASSPAGGNSGNTIYF. The variable domain in full, with the rest retrieved from reference TRBV5-1 and TRBJ1-3, is KAGVTQTPRYLIKTRGQQVTLSCSPISGHRSVSWYQQTPGQGLQFLFEYFSETQRNKGNFPGRFSGRQFSNSRSEMNVSTLELGDSALYLCASSPAGGNSGNTIYFGEGSWLTVV.

There are a few counts of this clonotype. This chain uses TRBV3-1 with TRBJ2-2, with 13 bases matching TRBD2. The V segment lost 10 bases and the J segment 0 bases; nucleotides outside the gene matches: 11. This CDR3 spans 18 amino acids. CDR1 LGHDT and CDR2 YNNKEL come from the germline V gene (reference sequence). CDR3 bases: TGTGCCACCTCCCCCGGACTAGCGGGGGTCTCGAACACCGGGGAGCTGTTTTTT. It translates to CATSPGLAGVSNTGELFF.

This clonotype was found a few times. V gene TRBV29-1 combines with J gene TRBJ1-3, with 7 nucleotides matching TRBD1. The germline V gene has CDR1 SQVTM and CDR2 ANQGSEA. CDR3 length: 14 residues. V shed 6 bases and J 3 bases; nucleotides not matched to a gene: 8. The CDR3 nucleotides read TGCAGCGTCAATAGACAGGGCAGTGGAAACACCATATATTTT. It codes for CSVNRQGSGNTIYF.

This clonotype has a handful of counts. This chain links TRBV12-3 or TRBV12-4 with TRBJ2-4, with D hard to call. The V end lost 0 bases, the J end lost 4 bases, and 7 bases lay between the germline ends. This CDR3 contains 14 residues. The CDR3 DNA sequence: TGTGCCAGCAGTTTAGCAGGCCTAAAAAACATTCAGTACTTC. Protein: CASSLAGLKNIQYF.

This clonotype has a handful of counts. The chain joins TRBV5-1 to TRBJ2-3, with 9 bases matching TRBD1. CDR1 SGHRS and CDR2 YFSETQ come from the germline V gene. The CDR3 is made up of 14 amino acids. J lost 1 base, V lost 7 bases, and 4 bases had no gene match. CDR3 residues: CASRQGDRTDTQYF. The CDR3, as DNA: TGCGCCAGCCGACAGGGGGACCGCACAGATACGCAGTATTTT.

The V gene is TRBV5-1, the J gene TRBJ1-1, with D maybe TRBD1 (5 bases). The CDR3 sequence is 15 residues long. In germline, CDR1 is SGHRS, CDR2 YFSETQ. With 0 bases removed from V and 1 base from J, the gap between germline ends came to 10 bases. The CDR3 DNA reads as TGCGCCAGCAGCTTGGACGGGCAGGGGAACACTGAAGCTTTCTTT. Protein product: CASSLDGQGNTEAFF.

This clonotype was counted a few times. V gene TRBV6-2 or TRBV6-3 combines with J gene TRBJ2-1; D gene unclear. Germline V gene lookup returns CDR1 MNHEY and CDR2 SVGEGT. There are 13 residues in the CDR3. V lost 5 bases and J 5 bases, leaving 10 bases between the germline ends. This CDR3 reads CASSRKENNEQFF. DNA for the CDR3: TGTGCCAGCAGTCGGAAAGAAAACAATGAGCAGTTCTTC.

V and J are TRBV7-9 and TRBJ1-5; the D gene is possibly TRBD1 (5 bases). V was clipped by 5 bases and J by 7 bases, with 18 bases between them. CDR3 length: 15 amino acids. Germline lookup yields CDR1 SEHNR and CDR2 FQNEAQ (reference sequence). CDR3 region: CASSPQGVEGQPQHF. CDR3 DNA sequence: TGTGCCAGCAGCCCCCAGGGAGTCGAAGGACAGCCCCAGCATTTT.

This clonotype was recorded a few times. The chain recombines TRBV20-1 with TRBJ2-5, with a tentative D call TRBD2 (5 bases). With 0 bases removed from V and 5 bases from J, the gap between germline ends came to 13 bases. The CDR3 totals 14 residues. Germline V gives CDR1 DFQATT, CDR2 SNEGSKA (reference sequence). The DNA for the CDR3 is TGCAGTGCTAGAGATTTCACTAGTCAGGAGACCCAGTACTTC. As protein: CSARDFTSQETQYF.

This clonotype showed up many times. This sequence joins TRBV7-8 and TRBJ2-2; tentatively, D is TRBD2 (6 bases). Between the trimmed V and J ends, which lost 5 bases and 7 bases, there was a span of 17 bases. Germline lookup yields CDR1 SGHVS and CDR2 FQNEAQ. CDR3 length: 15 residues. The CDR3 nucleotides read TGTGCCAGCAGCCCCCGGGACTTCAGGGACGGGGAGCTGTTTTTT. It specifies CASSPRDFRDGELFF. The whole variable domain, remainder taken from reference TRBV7-8 and TRBJ2-2, is GAGVSQSPRYKVAKRGQDVALRCDPISGHVSLFWYQQALGQGPEFLTYFQNEAQLDKSGLPSDRFFAERPEGSVSTLKIQRTQQEDSAVYLCASSPRDFRDGELFFGEGSRLTVL.

The rearrangement joins TRBV20-1 to TRBJ1-6, with D unresolved. This CDR3 comprises 14 residues. Germline V gene sequence: CDR1 DFQATT, CDR2 SNEGSKA (reference sequence). Trimming cost V 2 bases and J 0 bases, with 5 bases left between them. CDR3 nucleotides: TGCAGTGCTAGACCGCCCTCCTATAATTCACCCCTCCACTTT. Residues: CSARPPSYNSPLHF.

The sample holds a few counts of this clonotype. The chain has TRBV4-3 and TRBJ2-2, with D possibly TRBD1 on 6 matching bases. This CDR3 has 18 amino acids. Between the trimmed V and J ends, which lost 0 bases and 3 bases, there was a span of 17 bases. Germline V gene sequence: CDR1 LGHNA, CDR2 YSLEER. The CDR3: CASSQDVFLGAYTGELFF. CDR3 bases: TGCGCCAGCAGCCAAGACGTGTTTTTGGGGGCATACACCGGGGAGCTGTTTTTT.

This clonotype turned up a few times. This chain joins TRBV4-1 and TRBJ2-5; no definite D call. Per the germline V gene, CDR1 is MGHRA and CDR2 is YSYEKL. V was clipped by 0 bases and J by 3 bases, with 11 bases between them. The CDR3 has 15 residues. The CDR3 DNA is TGCGCCAGCAGCCAAGATATTGGACCCGAAGAGACCCAGTACTTC. It encodes CASSQDIGPEETQYF.

The CDR3 nucleotides read TGCAGCGTTGAAGGTTTGGGGGGAGCCCTATGGGGCTACACCTTC. Protein sequence: CSVEGLGGALWGYTF. V gene TRBV29-1 combines with J gene TRBJ1-2; a weak D match, TRBD1 (5 bases). In germline, CDR1 is SQVTM, CDR2 ANQGSEA. This CDR3 spans 15 amino acids. Between the trimmed V and J ends, which lost 1 base and 8 bases, there was a span of 20 bases.

The table lists this clonotype with a few counts. This CDR3 is CASGGLMNTEAFF. The CDR3 bases are TGTGCCAGCGGAGGCTTAATGAACACTGAAGCTTTCTTT. The J gene is TRBJ1-1, the V gene TRBV6-1; D is undetermined. The CDR3 runs 13 residues. CDR1 and CDR2 (germline): MNHNS, SASEGT. The V and J ends lost 8 bases and 0 bases respectively, with 10 bases between them.

This chain joins TRBV18 and TRBJ1-6, with a weak D call TRBD1 (5 bases). Looked up from germline, CDR1 is KGHSH and CDR2 is LQKENI. CDR3 length equals 15 residues. The V gene lost 4 bases and the J gene lost 2 bases, with 9 bases spanning the gap. Here the CDR3 reads CASSRRVPYNSPLHF. CDR3 coding DNA: TGTGCCAGCTCACGCAGGGTGCCCTATAATTCACCCCTCCACTTT.

The chain couples TRBV3-1 to TRBJ2-7, with no clear D. The CDR3 has 11 amino acids. V was cut by 5 bases and J by 3 bases, with 5 bases left in between. Germline CDR1 reads LGHDT; CDR2 reads YNNKEL (reference sequence). As DNA, the CDR3 is TGTGCCAGCAGCTACTACTACGAGCAGTACGTC. This codes for CASSYYYEQYV.

The chain employs TRBV30 and TRBJ2-5, with 7 nucleotides matching TRBD1. Germline V gene lookup returns CDR1 GTSNPN and CDR2 SVGIG (reference sequence). This CDR3 has 12 residues. Trimming cost V 4 bases and J 1 base; bases outside gene matches: 0. The chain's CDR3 is CAWTGGQETQYF. CDR3 sequence (DNA): TGTGCCTGGACAGGGGGCCAAGAGACCCAGTACTTC.

The chain uses TRBV20-1 and TRBJ2-3; 8 nucleotides agree with TRBD2. Per the germline V gene, CDR1 is DFQATT and CDR2 is SNEGSKA (reference sequence). The CDR3 is made up of 14 amino acids. V shed 0 bases and J 4 bases; nucleotides not matched to a gene: 3. The CDR3 DNA reads TGCAGTGCTAGAGATCCCGGGGGGGCAGATACGCAGTATTTT. Its protein product is CSARDPGGADTQYF.

The chain links TRBV28 to TRBJ2-1; D call uncertain. Trimming removed 3 bases at V and 5 bases at J, with 8 bases between. Germline loops: CDR1 MDHEN, CDR2 SYDVKM. CDR3 length: 13 amino acids. CDR3 amino acids: CASSFDAHNEQFF. The CDR3 nucleotides are TGTGCCAGCAGTTTCGATGCCCACAATGAGCAGTTCTTC. Full variable domain (outside the CDR3, taken from reference TRBV28 and TRBJ2-1): DVKVTQSSRYLVKRTGEKVFLECVQDMDHENMFWYRQDPGLGLRLIYFSYDVKMKEKGDIPEGYSVSREKKERFSLILESASTNQTSMYLCASSFDAHNEQFFGPGTRLTVL.